The rows below give T cell receptor beta chains drawn from one sample of a study of blood T cell repertoires in COVID-19. Here immunoSEQ multiplex PCR was the method, and the copy in TCRdb shows in-frame clones only, minus some. The sample comprises 210,000 or so clones, 80% of which are singletons, and about 4.5% rests with the top ten. The sequencing input was PBMCs or T cells enriched from blood (not recorded which). These receptors were collected from a man aged 25 to 40 with acute COVID-19. The CDR3 runs from the conserved cysteine through the conserved F or W. Each record gives: J gene, clone size, D gene, V gene, CDR3 protein, CDR3 DNA. A D gene is named only where the DNA matches it firmly. Size is stated for part of the rows, as once, few or many counts, or as a class when the clone is expanded.

j_call: TRBJ1-5
clone_size: -
d_call: -
v_call: TRBV6-5
cdr3_aa: CASSYRERGQPQHF
cdr3_nt: TGTGCCAGCAGTTACAGGGAGCGGGGTCAGCCCCAGCATTTT

j_call: TRBJ1-2
clone_size: -
d_call: TRBD1
v_call: TRBV5-1
cdr3_aa: CASSWGTGKDYGYTF
cdr3_nt: TGCGCCAGCAGCTGGGGGACAGGGAAGGACTATGGCTACACCTTC

j_call: TRBJ2-5
clone_size: -
d_call: -
v_call: TRBV7-6
cdr3_aa: CASSPAAETQYF
cdr3_nt: TGTGCCAGCAGCCCCGCCGCGGAGACCCAGTACTTC

j_call: TRBJ1-4
clone_size: once
d_call: TRBD1
v_call: TRBV27
cdr3_aa: CASSSGQGPEKLFF
cdr3_nt: TGTGCCAGCAGTTCGGGACAGGGGCCCGAAAAACTGTTTTTT

j_call: TRBJ1-1
clone_size: -
d_call: TRBD1
v_call: TRBV5-4
cdr3_aa: CASSLKGTGGIEAFF
cdr3_nt: TGTGCCAGCAGCTTGAAAGGCACAGGGGGCATTGAAGCTTTCTTT

j_call: TRBJ2-3
clone_size: -
d_call: -
v_call: TRBV12-3/TRBV12-4
cdr3_aa: CASSPGDTQYF
cdr3_nt: TGTGCCAGCAGTCCGGGGGATACGCAGTATTTT

j_call: TRBJ2-7
clone_size: -
d_call: -
v_call: TRBV9
cdr3_aa: CASSQTPSYEQYF
cdr3_nt: TGTGCCAGCAGCCAAACACCCTCCTACGAGCAGTACTTC

j_call: TRBJ1-5
clone_size: -
d_call: TRBD1
v_call: TRBV28
cdr3_aa: CASRDTSRGPLNQPQHF
cdr3_nt: TGTGCCAGCAGGGACACCTCCAGGGGGCCACTCAATCAGCCCCAGCATTTT

j_call: TRBJ2-1
clone_size: -
d_call: TRBD1
v_call: TRBV18
cdr3_aa: CASSPFRTGSYNEQFF
cdr3_nt: TGTGCCAGCTCACCATTCCGGACAGGGTCCTACAATGAGCAGTTCTTC

j_call: TRBJ2-3
clone_size: -
d_call: TRBD1
v_call: TRBV6-6
cdr3_aa: CASTRVFSGQGIDTQYF
cdr3_nt: TGTGCCAGCACTCGGGTTTTTTCGGGACAGGGAATAGATACGCAGTATTTT

j_call: TRBJ1-2
clone_size: -
d_call: TRBD1
v_call: TRBV10-3
cdr3_aa: CAIAGTENYGYTF
cdr3_nt: TGTGCCATAGCCGGGACAGAGAACTATGGCTACACCTTC

j_call: TRBJ1-5
clone_size: -
d_call: TRBD1
v_call: TRBV19
cdr3_aa: CASSEGTGKWQPQHF
cdr3_nt: TGTGCCAGTAGTGAAGGGACAGGGAAATGGCAGCCCCAGCATTTT

j_call: TRBJ1-4
clone_size: once
d_call: TRBD1
v_call: TRBV28
cdr3_aa: CASSLWGQGDEKLFF
cdr3_nt: TGTGCCAGCAGTTTATGGGGACAGGGAGATGAAAAACTGTTTTTT

j_call: TRBJ2-3
clone_size: -
d_call: TRBD2
v_call: TRBV9
cdr3_aa: CASRAGGRGYTDTQYF
cdr3_nt: TGTGCCAGTCGAGCGGGGGGTCGGGGATACACAGATACGCAGTATTTT

j_call: TRBJ2-1
clone_size: -
d_call: -
v_call: TRBV3-1/TRBV3-2
cdr3_aa: CASSPMGSGNEQFF
cdr3_nt: TGTGCCAGCAGCCCCATGGGGAGCGGCAATGAGCAGTTCTTC

j_call: TRBJ2-7
clone_size: few
d_call: TRBD2
v_call: TRBV7-2
cdr3_aa: CASSLDTREGEQYF
cdr3_nt: TGTGCCAGCAGCTTAGATACCAGGGAGGGCGAGCAGTACTTC

j_call: TRBJ2-1
clone_size: -
d_call: TRBD1
v_call: TRBV4-2
cdr3_aa: CASSQSTGDRYNEQFF
cdr3_nt: TGTGCCAGCAGCCAATCCACAGGGGATAGATACAATGAGCAGTTCTTC

j_call: TRBJ1-4
clone_size: -
d_call: TRBD1
v_call: TRBV7-9
cdr3_aa: CASSLLDRVNEKLFF
cdr3_nt: TGTGCCAGCAGCTTACTGGACAGGGTTAATGAAAAACTGTTTTTT

j_call: TRBJ1-3
clone_size: -
d_call: -
v_call: TRBV2
cdr3_aa: CASRGDTSGNTIYF
cdr3_nt: TGTGCCAGCAGGGGGGACACCTCTGGAAACACCATATATTTT

j_call: TRBJ1-1
clone_size: -
d_call: TRBD1
v_call: TRBV7-9
cdr3_aa: CASSFMNRGLLMNTEAFF
cdr3_nt: TGTGCCAGCAGCTTCATGAACAGGGGGCTACTCATGAACACTGAAGCTTTCTTT

j_call: TRBJ2-1
clone_size: -
d_call: TRBD1
v_call: TRBV6-5
cdr3_aa: CASSYSGQYNEQFF
cdr3_nt: TGTGCCAGCAGTTACTCGGGACAGTACAATGAGCAGTTCTTC

j_call: TRBJ1-5
clone_size: -
d_call: -
v_call: TRBV29-1
cdr3_aa: CSVLSGSNQPQHF
cdr3_nt: TGCAGCGTTTTATCAGGTAGCAATCAGCCCCAGCATTTT

j_call: TRBJ1-2
clone_size: once
d_call: -
v_call: TRBV3-1/TRBV3-2
cdr3_aa: CASSHHSMSGYTF
cdr3_nt: TGTGCCAGCAGCCATCACAGCATGAGTGGCTACACCTTC

j_call: TRBJ1-2
clone_size: -
d_call: TRBD1
v_call: TRBV5-1
cdr3_aa: CASSLVPDRGHGYTF
cdr3_nt: TGCGCCAGCAGCTTGGTTCCGGACAGGGGGCATGGCTACACCTTC

j_call: TRBJ1-4
clone_size: -
d_call: TRBD1
v_call: TRBV5-4
cdr3_aa: CASSQTGGREKLFF
cdr3_nt: TGTGCCAGCAGCCAGACAGGGGGGAGAGAAAAACTGTTTTTT

j_call: TRBJ1-1
clone_size: few
d_call: -
v_call: TRBV5-1
cdr3_aa: CASSYRAVGNTEAFF
cdr3_nt: TGCGCCAGCAGCTACAGGGCTGTTGGTAACACTGAAGCTTTCTTT

j_call: TRBJ1-2
clone_size: -
d_call: TRBD1
v_call: TRBV12-5
cdr3_aa: CASGSPGTGNHGYTF
cdr3_nt: TGTGCTAGTGGTTCCCCCGGGACAGGGAACCATGGCTACACCTTC

j_call: TRBJ2-2
clone_size: -
d_call: -
v_call: TRBV9
cdr3_aa: CASSQGTGELFF
cdr3_nt: TGTGCCAGCAGCCAGGGAACCGGGGAGCTGTTTTTT

j_call: TRBJ2-6
clone_size: -
d_call: -
v_call: TRBV30
cdr3_aa: CAWSHSGLGANVLTF
cdr3_nt: TGTGCCTGGAGTCACTCAGGATTGGGGGCCAACGTCCTGACTTTC

j_call: TRBJ2-3
clone_size: -
d_call: -
v_call: TRBV28
cdr3_aa: CASSLQGMITDTQYF
cdr3_nt: TGTGCCAGCAGTTTACAGGGTATGATCACAGATACGCAGTATTTT

j_call: TRBJ2-3
clone_size: -
d_call: TRBD1
v_call: TRBV5-1
cdr3_aa: CASSQGQVDSTDTQYF
cdr3_nt: TGCGCCAGCAGCCAGGGACAGGTTGATAGCACAGATACGCAGTATTTT

j_call: TRBJ1-6
clone_size: -
d_call: TRBD1
v_call: TRBV3-1/TRBV3-2
cdr3_aa: CASSRYRGGSPLHF
cdr3_nt: TGTGCCAGCAGCCGGTACAGGGGTGGTTCACCCCTCCACTTT

j_call: TRBJ2-7
clone_size: -
d_call: TRBD1
v_call: TRBV3-1/TRBV3-2
cdr3_aa: CASSQAEGAMYF
cdr3_nt: TGTGCCAGTAGCCAAGCAGAGGGGGCCATGTACTTC

j_call: TRBJ1-1
clone_size: -
d_call: TRBD1
v_call: TRBV9
cdr3_aa: CASSVGPNRGNTEAFF
cdr3_nt: TGTGCCAGCAGCGTAGGACCAAACAGGGGGAACACTGAAGCTTTCTTT

j_call: TRBJ2-7
clone_size: once
d_call: TRBD1
v_call: TRBV28
cdr3_aa: CASSLTGGSYEQYF
cdr3_nt: TGTGCCAGCAGTTTGACAGGGGGCTCCTACGAGCAGTACTTC

j_call: TRBJ1-5
clone_size: -
d_call: -
v_call: TRBV6-1
cdr3_aa: CASSEKTGRGQPQHF
cdr3_nt: TGTGCCAGCAGTGAGAAAACAGGGAGGGGTCAGCCCCAGCATTTT

j_call: TRBJ1-1
clone_size: -
d_call: TRBD1
v_call: TRBV7-3
cdr3_aa: CASSLTGTGAVEAFF
cdr3_nt: TGTGCCAGCAGCTTAACCGGGACAGGGGCCGTTGAAGCTTTCTTT

j_call: TRBJ1-2
clone_size: -
d_call: -
v_call: TRBV3-1/TRBV3-2
cdr3_aa: CASSPVMGDGYTF
cdr3_nt: TGTGCCAGCAGCCCCGTTATGGGAGATGGCTACACCTTC

j_call: TRBJ2-7
clone_size: -
d_call: TRBD1
v_call: TRBV25-1
cdr3_aa: CASSERGTGTYEQYF
cdr3_nt: TGTGCCAGCAGTGAAAGGGGGACAGGCACCTACGAGCAGTACTTC

j_call: TRBJ1-1
clone_size: -
d_call: -
v_call: TRBV28
cdr3_aa: CASSPSWGRTEAFF
cdr3_nt: TGTGCCAGCAGTCCCTCGTGGGGCCGAACTGAAGCTTTCTTT

j_call: TRBJ2-5
clone_size: -
d_call: -
v_call: TRBV11-3
cdr3_aa: CASSLEGDGETQYF
cdr3_nt: TGTGCCAGCAGCTTAGAAGGCGACGGGGAGACCCAGTACTTC

j_call: TRBJ1-1
clone_size: -
d_call: TRBD1
v_call: TRBV12-5
cdr3_aa: CASVPDRGTEAFF
cdr3_nt: TGTGCTAGTGTCCCGGACAGGGGAACTGAAGCTTTCTTT

j_call: TRBJ1-6
clone_size: -
d_call: -
v_call: TRBV6-5
cdr3_aa: CASIMANSPLHF
cdr3_nt: TGTGCCAGCATTATGGCTAATTCACCCCTCCACTTT

j_call: TRBJ1-2
clone_size: few
d_call: -
v_call: TRBV19
cdr3_aa: CASSRSGHSNYGYTF
cdr3_nt: TGTGCCAGTAGCCGATCGGGACACTCCAACTATGGCTACACCTTC

j_call: TRBJ2-7
clone_size: -
d_call: TRBD2
v_call: TRBV12-3/TRBV12-4
cdr3_aa: CASRGVHEQYF
cdr3_nt: TGTGCCAGCCGGGGGGTCCACGAGCAGTACTTC

j_call: TRBJ2-3
clone_size: -
d_call: TRBD2
v_call: TRBV6-4
cdr3_aa: CASSPGLAGDTQYF
cdr3_nt: TGTGCCAGCAGTCCGGGACTAGCAGGGGATACGCAGTATTTT

j_call: TRBJ1-5
clone_size: -
d_call: -
v_call: TRBV28
cdr3_aa: CASSSSLAGDSNQPQHF
cdr3_nt: TGTGCCAGCAGTTCATCCCTGGCGGGGGATAGCAATCAGCCCCAGCATTTT

j_call: TRBJ1-2
clone_size: -
d_call: -
v_call: TRBV15
cdr3_aa: CATSRLTGGHGYTF
cdr3_nt: TGTGCCACCAGCAGACTAACGGGGGGACATGGCTACACCTTC

j_call: TRBJ1-1
clone_size: few
d_call: -
v_call: TRBV10-1
cdr3_aa: CASSEQGWTEAFF
cdr3_nt: TGCGCCAGCAGTGAGCAGGGTTGGACTGAAGCTTTCTTT

j_call: TRBJ1-2
clone_size: -
d_call: -
v_call: TRBV12-3/TRBV12-4
cdr3_aa: CASSWDPGDHYTF
cdr3_nt: TGTGCCAGCAGTTGGGATCCGGGGGACCACTACACCTTC

j_call: TRBJ1-1
clone_size: -
d_call: -
v_call: TRBV9
cdr3_aa: CASSVESGVVTEAFF
cdr3_nt: TGTGCCAGCAGCGTAGAATCGGGGGTTGTCACTGAAGCTTTCTTT

j_call: TRBJ1-2
clone_size: -
d_call: -
v_call: TRBV29-1
cdr3_aa: CSAVPYAANYGYTF
cdr3_nt: TGCAGCGCGGTCCCTTACGCGGCTAACTATGGCTACACCTTC

j_call: TRBJ1-6
clone_size: few
d_call: TRBD1
v_call: TRBV19
cdr3_aa: CASSDTGAVDSPLHF
cdr3_nt: TGTGCCAGTAGTGATACAGGGGCGGTGGATTCACCCCTCCACTTT

j_call: TRBJ2-5
clone_size: -
d_call: -
v_call: TRBV5-4
cdr3_aa: CASSLPSGTQYF
cdr3_nt: TGTGCCAGCAGCTTACCTTCCGGGACCCAGTACTTC